This T cell receptor (beta chain) was sequenced during a study of T cell responses to AZD1222 COVID-19 vaccine (dated by TCRdb to 2020 to 2023). Concerning the study at large: Because spike-specific TCR depth and breadth did not differ between the two schedules, AZD1222 recipients who got a second dose at roughly 4 weeks were pooled with those who got a second dose at roughly 12 weeks. Trial participants were enrolled by age into subgroups of 18-55, 56-69 and 70-plus years, and roughly 150, 30 and 60 TCR-sequenced participants, respectively, were included in these subgroups. TCR sequencing was performed for about 250 trial participants, of whom some 200 were given two doses of AZD1222 and some 26 were given two doses of MenACWY control vaccine.

Overall results and qualifications from the work: In the small 56-69-year group, the increase in depth fell short of significance, most likely because of low power. Conclusions about previously exposed vaccinees were limited because only a handful of AZD1222 recipients were SARS-CoV-2 seropositive at baseline. Spike-specific TCR breadth and depth rose significantly after two AZD1222 doses compared with day 0 and with MenACWY recipients. The whole spike protein was spanned by vaccine-associated CD4 TCRs, and dominant responses were seen in regions 160-218 and 743-854. Because no day 14 peak-response samples were available, the repertoires could be characterized only after the peak T cell response. Epitopes outside the regions mutated in the B.1.351 and B.1.1.7 variants were reportedly recognized by nearly half of the unique spike-specific TCRs. Most participants were white British and females outnumbered males, and the authors suggested that clonal diversity may have been underestimated.

A word on this clone: No cognate antigen has been identified for it. No base quality information exists; no much larger clone differs at one position.

The time point label here, explained by the study, means: baseline before first vaccination. Vaccinee samples came from UK trials COV001 and COV002, including a single-blind randomized controlled phase 2/3 trial of AZD1222 (ChAdOx1 nCoV-19) in healthy adults. For TCRbeta chain sequencing, PBMC samples were collected from trial participants at day 0 and at day 28 after the second dose. The CDR3 regions of human TCRbeta chains were analyzed by immunosequencing. Per the source publication's procedure: Repertoire TCRs were matched against a reference library of SARS-CoV-2-specific TCRs generated with the MIRA antigen-specificity platform. Breadth was defined as the fraction of unique TCRs that were SARS-CoV-2-associated, and depth was defined as the fraction of total T cells that were SARS-CoV-2-associated. Using the MIRA data, every spike-specific TCR was mapped to the spike region that the TCR reacted to and assigned to either a CD4 or a CD8 class. Log10-transformed breadth and depth values were compared by one-way ANOVA with Sidak's multiple comparisons tests. This immuneACCESS table, as held by TCRdb, lists in-frame sequences with V and J called but not all clones. Of the missing ones, under half trace to an unresolved V gene in checked studies; the others have no known cause. V, J and clone size are those of that table, while D and trimming were read from the DNA. In all, the sample holds about 160,000 clones, and 90% to 95% of those were seen once. Jointly, the top ten make up more than 0.8% of the sample.

The germline V gene provides CDR1 SNHLY and CDR2 FYNNEI. Trimming removed 6 bases from V and 4 bases from J; the gene matches leave 11 bases unexplained. Including cysteine and phenylalanine, the CDR3 has 16 amino acids. Only the CDR3 DNA is retained, 48 bases long and in frame from the first base. Sample: peripheral blood, taken on day 0 of AZD1222 vaccination. The sequence was obtained from an adult in good health. The receptor chain draws on TRBV2 and TRBJ1-1; TRBD1 fits 10 bases in the junction. The nucleotides are TGTGCCAGCAGCAACCGGGACAGGGGTGGCGGCACTGAAGCTTTCTTT. Protein translation: CASSNRDRGGGTEAFF.